The 6 T cell receptor beta chains in this list originate from one sample, sequenced in a study of technical replicates of blood from a handful of donors. Measured with immunoSEQ multiplex PCR; TCRdb has only the in-frame clones, and not every one. The table includes about 64,000 clones, roughly 90% detected once. The specimen was PBMCs. These receptors were obtained from a human donor in good health. Some clones in this sample may be carry-over from other donors' samples.

This clone was found once. The chain carries TRBV7-2 and TRBJ2-7; TRBD1 agrees at 7 bases. With V trimmed by 1 base and J by 2 bases, 5 bases remained unmatched. The CDR3 contains 15 residues. Germline V gene lookup returns CDR1 SGHTA and CDR2 FQGNSA. The CDR3 DNA reads TGTGCCAGCAGCTTAGGACAGGGACCTACCTACGAGCAGTACTTC. Translating gives CASSLGQGPTYEQYF.

The chain carries TRBV11-3 and TRBJ2-1, with D perhaps matching TRBD2 (5 bases). CDR1 and CDR2 (germline): SGHNT, YENEEA. The CDR3 length is 17 residues. Trimming stripped 1 base from V and 0 bases from J, with 13 bases between. This chain's CDR3 is CASSLGAGPSSYNEQFF. For the CDR3, the DNA is TGTGCCAGCAGCTTAGGGGCGGGTCCGAGCTCCTACAATGAGCAGTTCTTC.

V is TRBV30 and J is TRBJ1-1; tentative D call: TRBD1 (5 bases). This CDR3 is built from 14 residues. V was clipped by 3 bases and J by 1 base, with 12 bases between them. Germline assignment: CDR1 GTSNPN and CDR2 SVGIG (reference sequence). CDR3 coding DNA: TGTGCCTGGAGCATGGGGCTTTCGAACACTGAAGCTTTCTTT. Translating it yields CAWSMGLSNTEAFF.

This chain uses TRBV9 with TRBJ2-5, with TRBD2 identical over 12 bases. CDR1 is SGDLS and CDR2 is YYNGEE in the germline V gene. The CDR3 is made up of 16 amino acids. V gave up 2 bases and J gave up 1 base; unmatched junction bases: 3. CDR3 coding DNA: TGTGCCAGCAGCGTGGGACTAGCGGGTTTCCAAGAGACCCAGTACTTC. Encoded protein: CASSVGLAGFQETQYF. Filled out from reference TRBV9 and TRBJ2-5, the complete variable domain reads DSGVTQTPKHLITATGQRVTLRCSPRSGDLSVYWYQQSLDQGLQFLIQYYNGEERAKGNILERFSAQQFPDLHSELNLSSLELGDSALYFCASSVGLAGFQETQYFGPGTRLLVL.

The CDR3 reads CSVVGGRNTEAFF. In DNA, the CDR3 is TGCAGCGTTGTGGGAGGGCGTAACACTGAAGCTTTCTTT. The chain has TRBV29-1 and TRBJ1-1, with D uncertain. Looked up from germline, CDR1 is SQVTM and CDR2 is ANQGSEA. V dropped 4 bases and J dropped 2 bases, with 11 bases sitting between them. The CDR3 is made up of 13 amino acids. The whole variable domain, remainder taken from reference TRBV29-1 and TRBJ1-1, is SAVISQKPSRDICQRGTSLTIQCQVDSQVTMMFWYRQQPGQSLTLIATANQGSEATYESGFVIDKFPISRPNLTFSTLTVSNMSPEDSSIYLCSVVGGRNTEAFFGQGTRLTVV.

The CDR3 loop reads CASGSSGSGANVLTF. CDR3 coding DNA: TGTGCCAGCGGATCTAGCGGCTCTGGGGCCAACGTCCTGACTTTC. The V and J genes are TRBV7-3 and TRBJ2-6, with TRBD2 matching over 7 bases. V shed 8 bases, J shed 0 bases, and the junction held 4 bases outside the gene matches. The CDR3 consists of 15 residues. Germline V gene lookup returns CDR1 SGHTA and CDR2 FQGTGA.